One and the same sample provided the 7 T cell receptor beta chains below, sequenced in a study of shared clonotypes between healthy human individuals. The data were produced by immunoSEQ multiplex PCR, yet TCRdb's version contains in-frame clones alone and is incomplete. The sample carries 450,000 to 500,000 clones, more than 65% recorded once. The specimen was PBMCs. All receptors come from a woman in her thirties or forties in good health. Some clones in this sample may be carry-over from other donors' samples.

This sequence joins TRBV14 and TRBJ2-5, with D possibly matching TRBD1 (5 bases). The germline V and J ends were trimmed by 5 bases and 0 bases, with 13 bases remaining between them. Germline CDR1 reads SGHDN; CDR2 reads FVKESK. The CDR3 runs 15 residues. The CDR3 sequence: CASSRRRQNQETQYF. The CDR3 DNA reads TGTGCCAGCAGCAGGCGTAGACAGAACCAAGAGACCCAGTACTTC.

This chain uses TRBV7-2 with TRBJ2-7, with D possibly being TRBD2 (5 bases). This CDR3 is built from 13 residues. Trimming cost V 6 bases and J 2 bases, with 11 bases left between them. CDR1 SGHTA and CDR2 FQGNSA come from the germline V gene. The CDR3 loop is CASRLGSAYEQYF. CDR3 nucleotides: TGTGCCAGCAGACTAGGGTCAGCCTACGAGCAGTACTTC.

V and J are TRBV30 and TRBJ1-4; weak D call: TRBD1 (6 bases). This CDR3 has 15 amino acids. Germline V gene lookup returns CDR1 GTSNPN and CDR2 SVGIG (reference sequence). V gave up 4 bases and J gave up 7 bases, with 19 bases separating them. CDR3 amino acids: CAWIADGTRIEKLFF. CDR3 nucleotides: TGTGCCTGGATTGCAGACGGGACAAGAATTGAAAAACTGTTTTTT.

Of note for this clone: Within the sample, other DNA sequences also encode this same CDR3. The chain has TRBV28 and TRBJ2-7, with D perhaps TRBD1 or TRBD2 (5 bases each). CDR3 length: 11 amino acids. With 6 bases removed from V and 3 bases from J, the gap between germline ends came to 6 bases. Germline V lookup: CDR1 MDHEN, CDR2 SYDVKM. This CDR3 is CASRGDYEQYF. CDR3 nucleotides: TGTGCCAGCAGGGGGGACTACGAGCAGTACTTC.

This chain uses TRBV4-2 with TRBJ2-4; no clear D. CDR1 LGHNA and CDR2 YNFKEQ come from the germline V gene. The CDR3 runs to 16 residues. The ends were cut back, 0 bases at V and 1 base at J, with 10 bases in the middle. CDR3 bases: TGTGCCAGCAGCCAAGATATCACAGACGCCAAAAACATTCAGTACTTC. This codes for CASSQDITDAKNIQYF.

Here the CDR3 DNA reads TGTGCCAGCATTGTAGGGAATGGAGGCTACACCTTC. Its translation: CASIVGNGGYTF. This sequence joins TRBV2 and TRBJ1-2; no clear D. The germline V gene encodes CDR1 SNHLY and CDR2 FYNNEI. The V and J ends lost 7 bases and 8 bases respectively, with 14 bases between them. The CDR3 runs 12 residues.

This clone has a single count. The genes are TRBV28 and TRBJ2-5, with TRBD1 matching over 7 bases. This CDR3 has 15 residues. Per the germline V gene, CDR1 is MDHEN and CDR2 is SYDVKM. The V and J ends lost 6 bases and 2 bases, in that order; junction bases with no gene match: 9. This chain's CDR3 is CASSRAGGVQETQYF. The CDR3 DNA reads as TGTGCCAGCAGCAGGGCAGGGGGAGTTCAAGAGACCCAGTACTTC.